A single sample is the source of the 25 T cell receptor beta chains below, sequenced in a study of cytomegalovirus exposure and HLA in healthy donors. Profiled with immunoSEQ multiplex PCR; TCRdb holds only in-frame clones, not every one. The data contain around 91,000 clones, 90% to 95% of them singletons. Sequencing was done on a sample of PBMCs. Every receptor here comes from a woman aged 30 to 39 in good health and CMV-seropositive.

This clone appeared a single time. The chain is built from TRBV28 and TRBJ1-2; tentatively, D is TRBD1 (5 bases). Trimming cost V 2 bases and J 2 bases, with 9 bases left between them. The CDR3 is made up of 14 amino acids. Germline CDR1 reads MDHEN; CDR2 reads SYDVKM. The DNA of the CDR3 is TGTGCCAGCAGTTTAGTGGACAACAACTATGGCTACACCTTC. Its protein is CASSLVDNNYGYTF.

In this sample, this clone turned up a few times. Other DNA sequences from this sample encode an identical CDR3 as well. The chain combines TRBV4-3 with TRBJ1-1, with D unclear. Germline V gene lookup returns CDR1 LGHNA and CDR2 YSLEER. Deletions cut 3 bases from V and 1 base from J, with 6 bases between. The CDR3 consists of 13 residues. The DNA for the CDR3 is TGCGCCAGCAGCCAGGCACGGAACACTGAAGCTTTCTTT. Protein: CASSQARNTEAFF.

The genes are TRBV10-3 and TRBJ1-3; TRBD1 agrees at 10 bases. CDR1 and CDR2 from the germline V gene are ENHRY and SYGVKD. V lost 3 bases, J lost 3 bases, and 5 bases stayed unmatched. The CDR3 totals 16 residues. The CDR3, as DNA: TGTGCCATCAGTGATACCGGGACAGGGGTTGGAAACACCATATATTTT. It encodes CAISDTGTGVGNTIYF.

The J gene is TRBJ1-2, the V gene TRBV11-2; 7 nucleotides align to TRBD1. The CDR3 runs 16 residues. Trimming at V came to 6 bases and at J to 0 bases, leaving 10 bases not matched to a gene. Germline lookup yields CDR1 SGHAT and CDR2 FQNNGV. The CDR3 DNA is TGTGCCAGCAGTAGGGACCCCGGGACAGCTAACTATGGCTACACCTTC. Residues: CASSRDPGTANYGYTF.

The rearrangement joins TRBV7-9 to TRBJ2-1; TRBD2 matches 8 bases. The CDR3 spans 16 residues. Germline V gene data show CDR1 as SEHNR and CDR2 as FQNEAQ (reference sequence). The ends lost 6 bases at V and 2 bases at J; junction bases unmatched: 9. The CDR3 here is CASSKSGLAAYNEQFF. CDR3 DNA: TGTGCCAGCAGTAAAAGCGGACTAGCAGCCTACAATGAGCAGTTCTTC. The full variable domain, completed using reference TRBV7-9 and TRBJ2-1, is DTGVSQNPRHKITKRGQNVTFRCDPISEHNRLYWYRQTLGQGPEFLTYFQNEAQLEKSRLLSDRFSAERPKGSFSTLEIQRTEQGDSAMYLCASSKSGLAAYNEQFFGPGTRLTVL.

J is TRBJ2-3 and V is TRBV19; 7 bases agree with TRBD2. Germline V gene sequence: CDR1 LNHDA, CDR2 SQIVND (reference sequence). The CDR3 loop spans 17 amino acids. J lost 2 bases, V lost 3 bases, and 11 bases had no gene match. CDR3 region: CASSIPSAGVATDTQYF. The CDR3 DNA reads TGTGCCAGTAGTATCCCCTCTGCGGGAGTAGCCACAGATACGCAGTATTTT.

The V and J genes are TRBV7-9 and TRBJ1-4; the D gene is possibly TRBD1 (6 bases). Deletions cut 5 bases from V and 12 bases from J, with 16 bases between. The CDR3 spans 13 residues. Germline values: CDR1 SEHNR, CDR2 FQNEAQ (reference sequence). In nucleotides, the CDR3 is TGTGCCAGCAGCGCATTACAGGGTTCCGAACTGTTTTTT. Its translation: CASSALQGSELFF.

The chain has TRBV6-5 and TRBJ2-1; weak D call: TRBD1 (6 bases). This CDR3 comprises 15 residues. Between the trimmed V and J ends, which lost 7 bases and 7 bases, there was a span of 20 bases. The germline CDR1 and CDR2 sequences are MNHEY and SVGAGI. The CDR3 sequence: CASTGGQANLNEQFF. The CDR3 nucleotides are TGTGCCAGCACTGGGGGCCAAGCGAACTTGAATGAGCAGTTCTTC.

The chain employs TRBV25-1 and TRBJ2-3, with D perhaps matching TRBD2 (5 bases). The germline V gene encodes CDR1 MGHDK and CDR2 SYGVNS. The V end was cut by 4 bases, the J end by 10 bases, with 12 bases between. This CDR3 spans 12 amino acids. CDR3 sequence reads: CASSATSWAQYF. CDR3 nucleotide sequence: TGTGCCAGCAGTGCAACTAGTTGGGCGCAGTATTTT.

The CDR3 DNA sequence: TGTGCCAGCAGTTTAGGAGGACTAGCGGGAGGGACGTACGAGCAGTACTTC. It translates to CASSLGGLAGGTYEQYF. J is TRBJ2-7 and V is TRBV28; 15 positions agree with TRBD2. The CDR3 consists of 17 residues. V gave up 2 bases and J gave up 4 bases; unmatched junction bases: 6. Germline V gene data show CDR1 as MDHEN and CDR2 as SYDVKM.

The CDR3 is CASREQGAISLKNYGYTF. The CDR3, as DNA: TGTGCCAGCAGGGAACAGGGGGCGATCAGCCTAAAGAACTATGGCTACACCTTC. V gene TRBV5-6 combines with J gene TRBJ1-2; 9 bases line up with TRBD1. CDR3 length equals 18 residues. Germline assignment: CDR1 SGHDT and CDR2 YYEEEE. The V gene end was trimmed by 5 bases and the J gene end by 2 bases; junction bases not matched to a gene: 16.

The V and J genes are TRBV19 and TRBJ1-5; 9 positions agree with TRBD1. Germline V gene data show CDR1 as LNHDA and CDR2 as SQIVND (reference sequence). This CDR3 is built from 16 residues. V trimming: 3 bases; J trimming: 2 bases; junction bases outside the gene matches: 5. CDR3 in amino acids: CASSMGTGIGNQPQHF. DNA of the CDR3: TGTGCCAGTAGTATGGGGACAGGGATTGGCAATCAGCCCCAGCATTTT.

A single count supports this clone. V and J are TRBV4-1 and TRBJ2-3; possibly TRBD2 for D (6 bases). The CDR3 runs to 14 residues. Germline V CDR1 and CDR2: MGHRA, YSYEKL. V was shortened by 5 bases and J by 2 bases, with 11 bases between the two germline ends. CDR3 sequence (DNA): TGCGCCAGCAGCAGACTAGTTTCCACAGATACGCAGTATTTT. Protein sequence: CASSRLVSTDTQYF.

V gene TRBV2 combines with J gene TRBJ2-3; the match to TRBD1 covers 8 bases. From germline, CDR1 is SNHLY and CDR2 FYNNEI. The CDR3 length is 12 residues. V lost 6 bases to trimming and J lost 4 bases; unmatched junction nucleotides: 0. The CDR3 nucleotides read TGTGCCAGCAGGGGACAGGCAGATACGCAGTATTTT. Translation gives CASRGQADTQYF. Full variable domain (rest looked up from reference TRBV2 and TRBJ2-3): EPEVTQTPSHQVTQMGQEVILRCVPISNHLYFYWYRQILGQKVEFLVSFYNNEISEKSEIFDDQFSVERPDGSNFTLKIRSTKLEDSAMYFCASRGQADTQYFGPGTRLTVL.

This chain joins TRBV19 and TRBJ1-5; 8 bases are shared with TRBD1. CDR3 length: 16 amino acids. V trimming: 6 bases; J trimming: 3 bases; junction bases outside the gene matches: 10. CDR1 is LNHDA and CDR2 is SQIVND in the germline V gene (reference sequence). In DNA, the CDR3 is TGTGCCAGTAGGACTACCGGGACAGGTTCCAATCAGCCCCAGCATTTT. This translates into CASRTTGTGSNQPQHF.

This clone appeared once. The rearrangement links TRBV14 to TRBJ2-7; tentative D call: TRBD1 (6 bases). The CDR3 contains 15 residues. CDR1 is SGHDN and CDR2 is FVKESK in the germline V gene. Between the trimmed V and J ends, which lost 0 bases and 4 bases, there was a span of 13 bases. This CDR3 reads CASSQDSGAQYEQYF. In DNA form, the CDR3 reads TGTGCCAGCAGCCAAGATTCAGGGGCACAATACGAGCAGTACTTC.

The chain combines TRBV5-6 with TRBJ2-1, with TRBD2 matching over 8 bases. This CDR3 is built from 16 residues. The V gene end was trimmed by 1 base and the J gene end by 2 bases; junction bases not matched to a gene: 5. The germline CDR1 and CDR2 sequences are SGHDT and YYEEEE. The CDR3: CASSLRKRETYNEQFF. The CDR3 region has the DNA TGTGCCAGCAGCTTGCGTAAGCGGGAGACCTACAATGAGCAGTTCTTC. The full variable domain, rest sourced from reference TRBV5-6 and TRBJ2-1, is DAGVTQSPTHLIKTRGQQVTLRCSPKSGHDTVSWYQQALGQGPQFIFQYYEEEERQRGNFPDRFSGHQFPNYSSELNVNALLLGDSALYLCASSLRKRETYNEQFFGPGTRLTVL.

The chain couples TRBV5-4 to TRBJ1-2; D is uncertain. Germline V gene data show CDR1 as SGHNT and CDR2 as YYREEE (reference sequence). The CDR3 runs to 15 residues. V was cut by 5 bases and J by 4 bases, with 18 bases left in between. CDR3 DNA: TGTGCCAGCAGAGTACAAGGTCCGGGAATCTATGGCTACACCTTC. Amino acids: CASRVQGPGIYGYTF.

This clone is a singleton in its sample. J is TRBJ1-1 and V is TRBV7-8, with 9 bases identical to TRBD1. CDR3 length: 15 residues. Germline V gene lookup returns CDR1 SGHVS and CDR2 FQNEAQ. V lost 1 base to trimming and J lost 11 bases; unmatched junction nucleotides: 11. CDR3 amino acids: CASSLETGGKTRAFF. The CDR3 coding sequence is TGTGCCAGCAGCTTAGAAACAGGGGGCAAAACACGGGCTTTCTTT.

The genes are TRBV7-9 and TRBJ2-2, with 9 bases aligning to TRBD2. Per the germline V gene, CDR1 is SEHNR and CDR2 is FQNEAQ (reference sequence). The CDR3 has 18 residues. Trimming cost V 2 bases and J 6 bases; bases outside gene matches: 13. CDR3 loop: CASSLNFSGSKGPGELFF. CDR3 coding DNA: TGTGCCAGCAGCTTAAACTTTAGCGGGAGTAAAGGTCCCGGGGAGCTGTTTTTT. The whole variable domain, filled in from reference TRBV7-9 and TRBJ2-2, reads DTGVSQNPRHKITKRGQNVTFRCDPISEHNRLYWYRQTLGQGPEFLTYFQNEAQLEKSRLLSDRFSAERPKGSFSTLEIQRTEQGDSAMYLCASSLNFSGSKGPGELFFGEGSRLTVL.

This clone was observed a single time. The chain recombines TRBV30 with TRBJ2-7; 9 nucleotides align to TRBD2. CDR1 GTSNPN and CDR2 SVGIG come from the germline V gene (reference sequence). The CDR3 totals 16 residues. V shed 1 base, J shed 6 bases, and the junction held 13 bases outside the gene matches. CDR3 amino acids: CAWSAHSSGRAPEQYF. CDR3 in DNA: TGTGCCTGGAGTGCCCACAGTAGCGGGAGAGCCCCCGAGCAGTACTTC.

This chain links TRBV29-1 with TRBJ2-1, with TRBD1 matching 7 bases. The V gene's germline CDR1 is SQVTM and CDR2 ANQGSEA. The CDR3 totals 13 residues. V lost 7 bases and J lost 2; bases outside the gene matches: 5. Written as DNA, the CDR3 is TGCAGCGGTATAACAGGGGCCTACAATGAGCAGTTCTTC. It is translated as CSGITGAYNEQFF.

The chain recombines TRBV7-6 with TRBJ2-1; 7 bases line up with TRBD2. V gave up 1 base and J gave up 4 bases; unmatched junction bases: 10. The CDR3 loop spans 17 amino acids. Germline lookup yields CDR1 SGHVS and CDR2 FNYEAQ. CDR3 coding DNA: TGTGCCAGCAGCTTAGAGGGTTGGACTAGATTATACAATGAGCAGTTCTTC. This sequence encodes CASSLEGWTRLYNEQFF.

The chain recombines TRBV27 with TRBJ2-1; 9 bases are shared with TRBD1. CDR1 is MNHEY, CDR2 SMNVEV, per germline (reference sequence). The CDR3 loop spans 14 amino acids. J lost 8 bases, V lost 5 bases, and 7 bases had no gene match. The CDR3 region has the DNA TGTGCCAGCAGTCCCGGGACAGGGATACATGAGCAGTTCTTC. It encodes CASSPGTGIHEQFF.

The genes are TRBV15 and TRBJ2-7; the match to TRBD1 covers 7 bases. Trimming took 0 bases from V and 2 from J; bases not matched to a gene: 7. The CDR3 contains 16 residues. In germline, CDR1 is LNHNV, CDR2 YYDKDF (reference sequence). The DNA for the CDR3 is TGTGCCACCAGCAGAGATTCCTCCGGGACAGCCTACGAGCAGTACTTC. Protein sequence: CATSRDSSGTAYEQYF.